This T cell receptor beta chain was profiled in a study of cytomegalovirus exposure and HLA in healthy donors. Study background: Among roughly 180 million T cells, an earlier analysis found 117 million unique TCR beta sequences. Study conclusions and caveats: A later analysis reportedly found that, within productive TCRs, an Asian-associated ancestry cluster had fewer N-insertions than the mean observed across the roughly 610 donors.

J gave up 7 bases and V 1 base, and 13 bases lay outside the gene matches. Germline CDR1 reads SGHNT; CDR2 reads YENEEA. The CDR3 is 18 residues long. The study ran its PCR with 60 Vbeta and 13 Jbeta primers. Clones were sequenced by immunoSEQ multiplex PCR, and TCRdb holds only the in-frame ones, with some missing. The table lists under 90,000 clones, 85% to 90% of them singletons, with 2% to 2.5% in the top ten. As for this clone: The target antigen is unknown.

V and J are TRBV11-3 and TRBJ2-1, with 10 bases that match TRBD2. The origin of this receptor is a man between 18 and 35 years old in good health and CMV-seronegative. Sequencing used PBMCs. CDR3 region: CASSLGTVAGGRHNEQFF. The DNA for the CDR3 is TGTGCCAGCAGCTTAGGGACCGTAGCGGGAGGTAGGCATAATGAGCAGTTCTTC.